One and the same sample provided the 15 T cell receptor beta chains below, sequenced in a study of Ad26.COV2.S vaccination and SARS-CoV-2 variants. Treatment defined: about 20 received Ad26.COV2.S at low or high dose, single or two shots; about 5 received placebo; per-sample allocation not given. The study sampled participants on day 63 after the first vaccine or placebo injection. Generated by immunoSEQ multiplex PCR, the TCRdb table keeps only in-frame clones and is missing some. The top ten clones hold around 5% of a sample with 330,000 or so clones, almost 90% of them seen once. The sample was peripheral blood, taken in a trial of Ad26.COV2.S vaccine versus placebo. These receptors were collected from a person between 18 and 65 years old who received the Ad26.COV2.S COVID-19 vaccine or a placebo.

The CDR3 here is CAWGQKNTGELFF. In DNA form, the CDR3 reads TGTGCCTGGGGACAGAAGAACACCGGGGAGCTGTTTTTT. The chain couples TRBV30 to TRBJ2-2, with D possibly matching TRBD1 (6 bases). The germline V gene has CDR1 GTSNPN and CDR2 SVGIG (reference sequence). V was cut by 5 bases and J by 1 base, with 8 bases left in between. The CDR3 covers 13 residues. The full variable domain, completed using reference TRBV30 and TRBJ2-2, is SQTIHQWPATLVQPVGSPLSLECTVEGTSNPNLYWYRQAAGRGLQLLFYSVGIGQISSEVPQNLSASRPQDRQFILSSKKLLLSDSGFYLCAWGQKNTGELFFGEGSRLTVL.

This sequence joins TRBV4-3 and TRBJ1-1; TRBD1 matches 7 bases. Trimming cost V 4 bases and J 5 bases; bases outside gene matches: 16. The CDR3 runs 17 residues. Germline CDR1 LGHNA, CDR2 YSLEER. CDR3 sequence reads: CASSRDLLRDSITEAFF. The CDR3 region has the DNA TGCGCCAGCAGCCGAGACTTACTCCGGGACAGTATAACTGAAGCTTTCTTT.

CDR3 sequence: CASSDGGSGPLHF. In DNA form, the CDR3 reads TGTGCCAGCAGTGACGGGGGTTCGGGACCCCTCCACTTT. The rearrangement joins TRBV6-4 to TRBJ1-6; D perhaps matches TRBD1 (5 bases). CDR1 and CDR2 (germline): MRHNA, SNTAGT. Trimming left V 2 bases short and J 12 bases short, with 11 bases between. This CDR3 is built from 13 residues.

This chain joins TRBV27 and TRBJ2-7, with a possible D match to TRBD2 (7 bases). Trimming removed 4 bases at V and 1 base at J, with 20 bases between. Germline V gives CDR1 MNHEY, CDR2 SMNVEV (reference sequence). The CDR3 loop spans 17 amino acids. The CDR3 nucleotides read TGTGCCAGCAGTTATGGGGGGGGGCCGACCTCATCCTACGAGCAGTACTTC. Translating gives CASSYGGGPTSSYEQYF.

The count of this clone is one. The rearrangement links TRBV7-6 to TRBJ2-1, with D tentatively TRBD1 (6 bases). Germline V gene data show CDR1 as SGHVS and CDR2 as FNYEAQ. This CDR3 comprises 14 residues. Trimming pared 6 bases from V and 7 bases from J, leaving 16 bases between. DNA of the CDR3: TGTGCCAGCAGTGAAGGTTCACAGGGAAATGAGCAGTTCTTC. Amino acids: CASSEGSQGNEQFF. The variable domain in full, completed from reference TRBV7-6 and TRBJ2-1, reads GAGVSQSPRYKVTKRGQDVALRCDPISGHVSLYWYRQALGQGPEFLTYFNYEAQQDKSGLPNDRFSAERPEGSISTLTIQRTEQRDSAMYRCASSEGSQGNEQFFGPGTRLTVL.

This chain links TRBV5-1 with TRBJ2-3; D is undetermined. The CDR3 is made up of 13 amino acids. Trimming stripped 0 bases from V and 4 bases from J, with 6 bases between. The V gene's germline CDR1 is SGHRS and CDR2 YFSETQ. CDR3 coding DNA: TGCGCCAGCAGCTTGGGCTACCCAGATACGCAGTATTTT. Translation: CASSLGYPDTQYF.

In its sample, this clone was seen once. J is TRBJ2-6 and V is TRBV7-2, with D possibly called TRBD1 or TRBD2 (5 bases each). The CDR3 extends over 14 amino acids. Germline-derived CDR1 and CDR2 are SGHTA and FQGNSA. Trimming removed 5 bases from V and 2 bases from J, with 7 bases in between. The CDR3 DNA is TGTGCCAGCAGCGGGACGACTGGGGCCAACGTCCTGACTTTC. Amino acids: CASSGTTGANVLTF.

This chain uses TRBV7-2 with TRBJ2-1; D remains unclear. V was trimmed by 5 bases and J by 7 bases, leaving 27 bases between them. CDR3 length: 18 residues. The germline CDR1 and CDR2 sequences are SGHTA and FQGNSA. CDR3 sequence (DNA): TGTGCCAGCAGCCCACCTCCCCGGGTACCTCTAAGTATTAATGAGCAGTTCTTC. It yields the protein CASSPPPRVPLSINEQFF.

The chain has TRBV5-8 and TRBJ2-5; 10 bases line up with TRBD2. V shed 4 bases, J shed 3 bases, and the junction held 6 bases outside the gene matches. CDR3 length: 15 amino acids. Germline V gene sequence: CDR1 SGHTS, CDR2 YDEGEE. The CDR3 bases are TGTGCCAGCAGCCCGCGACTAGCGGGTAAAGAGACCCAGTACTTC. Protein product: CASSPRLAGKETQYF.

The V call is TRBV9, the J call TRBJ2-1; 10 bases line up with TRBD2. CDR1 is SGDLS and CDR2 is YYNGEE in the germline V gene. The junction had 8 bases not matched to a gene; V was cut back by 4 bases and J by 7 bases. CDR3 length: 15 amino acids. The CDR3 DNA reads as TGTGCCAGCAGCCCGAGCGGGGGGGATTTGAATGAGCAGTTCTTC. Translating it yields CASSPSGGDLNEQFF. Based on the CDR3 plus reference TRBV9 and TRBJ2-1, the full variable domain is DSGVTQTPKHLITATGQRVTLRCSPRSGDLSVYWYQQSLDQGLQFLIQYYNGEERAKGNILERFSAQQFPDLHSELNLSSLELGDSALYFCASSPSGGDLNEQFFGPGTRLTVL.

The gene calls are TRBV6-6 and TRBJ2-1; the D gene is possibly TRBD1 (6 bases). Looked up from germline, CDR1 is MNHNY and CDR2 is SVGAGI (reference sequence). The CDR3 runs to 12 residues. V lost 8 bases, J lost 6 bases, and 11 bases lay in between. This chain's CDR3 is CASARGGNEQFF. The CDR3 nucleotides are TGTGCCAGCGCACGAGGGGGCAATGAGCAGTTCTTC.

The rearrangement links TRBV30 to TRBJ1-1, with TRBD1 matching over 10 bases. The CDR3 sequence is 13 residues long. V trimming: 5 bases; J trimming: 4 bases; junction bases outside the gene matches: 4. CDR1 and CDR2 (germline): GTSNPN, SVGIG (reference sequence). CDR3 in amino acids: CAWGTGEGTEAFF. CDR3 bases: TGTGCCTGGGGGACAGGGGAGGGCACTGAAGCTTTCTTT. Full variable domain (outside the CDR3, taken from reference TRBV30 and TRBJ1-1): SQTIHQWPATLVQPVGSPLSLECTVEGTSNPNLYWYRQAAGRGLQLLFYSVGIGQISSEVPQNLSASRPQDRQFILSSKKLLLSDSGFYLCAWGTGEGTEAFFGQGTRLTVV.

The V call is TRBV12-3 or TRBV12-4, the J call TRBJ2-7; D is unclear. V lost 2 bases and J 4 bases, leaving 6 bases between the germline ends. This CDR3 has 12 amino acids. The CDR3 DNA reads TGTGCCAGCAGTTTAACCCCTTACGAGCAGTACGTC. It yields the protein CASSLTPYEQYV.

The V call is TRBV5-3, the J call TRBJ1-1; the D is unclear. TRBV5-3 is designated an ORF whose function remains uncertain. This CDR3 comprises 17 residues. V was pared by 4 bases and J by 1 base, with 20 bases between. The CDR3 region has the DNA TGTGCCAGAAGCCTAAAATCCTCGTGGCCGAAGAACACTGAAGCTTTCTTT. It yields the protein CARSLKSSWPKNTEAFF.

The gene calls are TRBV19 and TRBJ2-1; maybe TRBD1 (5 bases). This CDR3 is built from 13 residues. V shed 6 bases and J shed 12 bases, with 18 bases lying between them. Germline values: CDR1 LNHDA, CDR2 SQIVND (reference sequence). CDR3 region: CASRKGSMQPQFF. The CDR3 DNA reads as TGTGCCAGTAGAAAGGGGTCTATGCAACCGCAGTTCTTC.